The source of this T cell receptor (beta chain) is a study of control samples from healthy donors and cancer patients. CDR1 is GTSNPN and CDR2 is SVGIG in the germline V gene (reference sequence). The ends were cut back, 2 bases at V and 3 bases at J, with 10 bases in the middle. CDR3 length equals 13 residues. The table came from immunoSEQ multiplex PCR; TCRdb's copy has only in-frame clones and leaves some out. The sample comprises 40,000 to 45,000 clones, 70% to 75% of which are singletons, and roughly 18% rests with the top ten. The origin of this receptor is a male donor with melanoma. V usage is TRBV30 and J usage is TRBJ1-1, with a possible D match to TRBD1 (6 bases). What was sequenced was formalin-fixed, paraffin-embedded tissue. The CDR3, as DNA: TGTGCCTGGAGTAAAGGGGGGGACACTGAAGCTTTCTTT. This codes for CAWSKGGDTEAFF. The full variable domain, rest sourced from reference TRBV30 and TRBJ1-1, is SQTIHQWPATLVQPVGSPLSLECTVEGTSNPNLYWYRQAAGRGLQLLFYSVGIGQISSEVPQNLSASRPQDRQFILSSKKLLLSDSGFYLCAWSKGGDTEAFFGQGTRLTVV.